These 15 T cell receptor beta chains were all obtained from the same sample, sequenced in a study of identical twins. MiXCR was run by TCRdb on the 5' RACE reads, yielding one entry per CDR3 protein. The table records roughly 1.6 million distinct CDR3 sequences, around 33% of them present only once. Sequencing was done on a sample of cord blood. These receptors were obtained from a newborn girl in good health.

This clonotype was seen more than once but under ten times. The rearrangement joins TRBV7-2 to TRBJ2-5; D is ambiguous. V was clipped by 1 base and J by 4 bases, with 16 bases between them. This CDR3 region has 16 residues. Per germline, CDR1 SGHTA and CDR2 FQGNSA. The CDR3 DNA is TGTGCCAGCAGCTTAGGGGGTTATTCGGGCCCAGAGACCCAGTACTTC. This sequence encodes CASSLGGYSGPETQYF.

This clonotype has more than one count but fewer than ten. A junction boundary mismatches the germline segment, possibly from a read error. The chain recombines TRBV27 with TRBJ2-7; 8 nucleotides line up with TRBD1. Per the germline V gene, CDR1 is MNHEY and CDR2 is SMNVEV (reference sequence). The CDR3 covers 15 residues. The CDR3 coding sequence is TGCGCCAGCAGACGAATTCGACAGGGGACCTACGAGCAGTACTTC. Amino acids: CASRRIRQGTYEQYF.

Of note for this clonotype: An end of the junction differs from the germline gene, which may be a read error. This chain links TRBV6-5 with TRBJ2-7; perhaps TRBD2 as D (5 bases). This CDR3 contains 15 residues. Germline values: CDR1 MNHEY, CDR2 SVGAGI. The CDR3 DNA follows: TGTACCAGCAGTTACGCGTCAGCGCCTTCGGGGGAGCAGTACTTC. Its translation: CTSSYASAPSGEQYF.

The V and J genes are TRBV20-1 and TRBJ2-1, with 9 bases identical to TRBD2. The J call may not be correct, given that the DNA end is closer to TRBJ2-7. This CDR3 is built from 11 residues. Germline V gene lookup returns CDR1 DFQATT and CDR2 SNEGSKA (reference sequence). CDR3 sequence reads: CSAGTSNEQYF. As DNA, the CDR3 is TGCAGTGCCGGGACTAGCAATGAGCAGTACTTC.

The chain employs TRBV2 and TRBJ1-1, with 8 bases lining up with TRBD1. The CDR3 consists of 14 residues. CDR1 SNHLY and CDR2 FYNNEI come from the germline V gene. V lost 6 bases, J lost 4 bases, and 7 bases stayed unmatched. The CDR3 protein is CASSATGGCTEAFF. CDR3 DNA sequence: TGTGCCAGCAGCGCAACAGGGGGTTGCACTGAAGCTTTCTTT.

With regard to this clonotype: A read error may be the cause here, since a much bigger clone is one base away. V is TRBV5-1 and J is TRBJ2-1, with 11 bases that match TRBD1. The CDR3 contains 15 residues. Germline lookup yields CDR1 SGHRS and CDR2 YFSETQ. V shed 6 bases, J shed 6 bases, and the junction held 8 bases outside the gene matches. The DNA of the CDR3 is TGCGCCAGCACCAGCACCGGGACAGGGGGCAATGAGCAGTTCTTC. Protein sequence: CASTSTGTGGNEQFF.

J is TRBJ1-3 and V is TRBV20-1, with 8 positions matching TRBD1. Trimming at V came to 6 bases and at J to 4 bases, leaving 8 bases not matched to a gene. The CDR3 consists of 14 residues. Germline lookup yields CDR1 DFQATT and CDR2 SNEGSKA (reference sequence). CDR3 coding DNA: TGCAGTGCCTCCGACAGGGGTTGGGGAAACACCATATATTTT. Encoded protein: CSASDRGWGNTIYF.

This clonotype was recorded a few times. The CDR3 region is CASSLTAPSSYNEQFF. Written as DNA, the CDR3 is TGTGCCAGCAGCTTGACAGCGCCGAGCTCCTACAATGAGCAGTTCTTC. The gene calls are TRBV5-4 and TRBJ2-1; D uncertain. Germline assignment: CDR1 SGHNT and CDR2 YYREEE (reference sequence). The CDR3 runs to 16 residues. Trimming shortened V by 1 base and J by 0 bases, and 11 bases separated the two germline ends.

The chain is built from TRBV24-1 and TRBJ2-7; the D call may be TRBD1 or TRBD2 (5 bases each). With 0 bases removed from V and 9 bases from J, the gap between germline ends came to 11 bases. The CDR3 runs to 13 residues. Looked up from germline, CDR1 is KGHDR and CDR2 is SFDVKD. The CDR3 DNA reads as TGTGCCACCAGTGATTTGAGGGTTGGGGGGCAGTACTTC. This encodes CATSDLRVGGQYF.

This clonotype was counted between two and nine times. The V and J genes are TRBV28 and TRBJ1-2; possibly TRBD1 for D (6 bases). The CDR3 consists of 15 residues. V was shortened by 6 bases and J by 0 bases, with 14 bases between the two germline ends. In germline, CDR1 is MDHEN, CDR2 SYDVKM. The CDR3 here is CASSIRQVPNYGYTF. The DNA of the CDR3 is TGTGCCAGCAGCATCCGACAGGTGCCTAACTATGGCTACACCTTC.

This clonotype was observed a few times. This rearrangement joins TRBV7-9 to TRBJ1-1, with D unclear. The CDR3 runs to 14 residues. V shed 4 bases and J shed 2 bases, with 11 bases lying between them. Germline values: CDR1 SEHNR, CDR2 FQNEAQ (reference sequence). Here the CDR3 DNA reads TGTGCCAGCAGCTGGTACAGAGCTAACACTGAAGCTTTCTTT. Translating gives CASSWYRANTEAFF. The full variable domain, rest sourced from reference TRBV7-9 and TRBJ1-1, is DTGVSQNPRHKITKRGQNVTFRCDPISEHNRLYWYRQTLGQGPEFLTYFQNEAQLEKSRLLSDRFSAERPKGSFSTLEIQRTEQGDSAMYLCASSWYRANTEAFFGQGTRLTVV.

This clonotype was picked up a small number of times. The chain couples TRBV28 to TRBJ2-5; TRBD1 agrees at 7 bases. The J call is in doubt because the DNA end fits TRBJ2-1 better. CDR1 and CDR2 from the germline V gene are MDHEN and SYDVKM. This CDR3 is 16 amino acids long. This CDR3 is CASSLQHGTVQETQFF. The DNA for the CDR3 is TGTGCCAGCAGTCTTCAACACGGGACAGTACAAGAGACCCAGTTCTTC.

This clonotype was observed a few times. The chain recombines TRBV20-1 with TRBJ2-4; the D is unclear. Germline CDR1 reads DFQATT; CDR2 reads SNEGSKA (reference sequence). The CDR3 consists of 14 residues. With 2 bases removed from V and 0 bases from J, the gap between germline ends came to 8 bases. This CDR3 is CSARNNLAKNIQYF. DNA for the CDR3: TGCAGTGCTAGAAACAACTTAGCCAAAAACATTCAGTACTTC.

In its sample, this clonotype was seen a few times. V gene TRBV4-1 combines with J gene TRBJ2-1; the match to TRBD2 covers 10 bases. Germline values: CDR1 MGHRA, CDR2 YSYEKL. V lost 3 bases and J lost 8; bases outside the gene matches: 7. The CDR3 contains 15 residues. The CDR3: CASSQSGTSVDEQFF. The CDR3 coding sequence is TGCGCCAGCAGCCAGTCCGGGACTAGCGTCGATGAGCAGTTCTTC.

The chain uses TRBV5-1 and TRBJ2-2, with D perhaps matching TRBD1 or TRBD2 (5 bases each). Germline V gives CDR1 SGHRS, CDR2 YFSETQ. The germline V and J ends were trimmed by 7 bases and 2 bases, with 18 bases remaining between them. The CDR3 consists of 16 residues. CDR3 in amino acids: CASSQGRQINTGELFF. CDR3 sequence (DNA): TGCGCCAGCTCTCAGGGACGACAGATTAACACCGGGGAGCTGTTTTTT.